This TCR beta chain was recorded in a study of cytomegalovirus exposure and HLA in healthy donors. Every donor was a healthy person donating bone marrow. Study-wide results and limits: In a later analysis, HLA-associated TCR beta chains were more clonally expanded than equally common others. A likely sequencing artifact accounted for one observed cluster of highly shared sequence variants.

Vbeta (60) and Jbeta (13) primers were used in the PCR. This table comes from immunoSEQ multiplex PCR, and its TCRdb copy is limited to in-frame clones, with some not included. The sample shows 150,000 to 250,000 clones, approximately 80% of them seen only once. CDR3 size: 10 residues. Germline trimming cut 8 bases from V and 5 bases from J; bases unmatched to any gene: 3. Germline V gene data show CDR1 as DFQATT and CDR2 as SNEGSKA (reference sequence). This clone came up a few times. Its antigen is unknown. The same CDR3 also results from other DNA sequences found in this sample. The sample taken for sequencing was PBMCs. The V gene is TRBV20-1, the J gene TRBJ2-7, with 7 bases fitting TRBD2. This receptor was taken from a boy younger than 10 in good health and CMV-seronegative. CDR3 DNA: TGCAGTCGCGGGGGTAACGAGCAGTACTTC. This encodes CSRGGNEQYF.